This T cell receptor (beta chain) was recorded in a study of early T cells in non-severe SARS-CoV-2 infection (dated by TCRdb to about 2021). Looking at the study overall: TCR sequencing used bulk RNA from unsorted whole blood, so alpha and beta chains could not be paired. Study-wide conclusions, independent of this receptor: VDJdb matching was skewed toward anti-spike CD8 responses, so virus-specific expansions were likely underestimated and private and CD4 specificities were missed.

The library was produced with 5' RACE. Reads for this sample came from a NextSeq 500. To correct for sequencing error and PCR bias, the TCR library protocol tagged individual cDNA molecules with unique molecular identifiers. Both TCR alpha and beta chains were sequenced, and tight co-correlation was observed between alpha and beta sequence abundances in each sample. The source study handled its data this way. Decombinator V4 was used to annotate the V gene, J gene and CDR3 of the TCR sequences. Expanded TCRs were defined as changing significantly between any two time points under a Poisson model with p below 0.0001. Abundances of TCRs were expressed as counts per million after normalisation to the total number of TCRs sequenced in each sample. TRAV1-2 paired with TRAJ12, TRAJ20 or TRAJ33 defined MAIT TCRs, while TRAV10 paired with TRAJ18 defined iNKT TCRs. VDJdb, accessed 1 November 2021, was searched for CMV, EBV and SARS-CoV-2 annotated TCRs, with TCRs annotated for multiple antigens excluded. TCRdb itself trimmed the public reads at Q25 with fastp, ran MiXCR and retained productive beta chains. A single entry per CDR3 protein holds the most common genes and DNA from its merged rows. TCRdb, not the authors, supplied the V and J calls. For this sample the table gives 40,000 to 50,000 distinct CDR3 sequences, of which 11% were detected only once. The ten largest clones represent just over 20% of the sample.

The study was a case-control design nested within a healthcare worker cohort in London, UK, with weekly nasopharyngeal swab PCR tests and blood sampling. Healthcare workers were recruited during the week of the UK lockdown, between 23 and 31 March 2020, and followed weekly for up to roughly 15 weeks. CDR3 length: 15 amino acids, cysteine to phenylalanine. Here the CDR3 DNA is all that survives: 45 bases in frame from base 1. V is trimmed back by 5 bases and J by 2 bases, and the junction contains 9 bases that no gene match accounts for. The germline V gene supplies CDR1 MDHEN and CDR2 SYDVKM. In this sample, this clonotype turned up many times. Its antigen remains undetermined. Within one base of it there is no much larger clone, and no base qualities were kept.

Recombination linked TRBV28 to TRBJ2-7; TRBD2 matches 7 bases in the middle. The sequence came from an adult who was a healthcare worker with PCR-confirmed SARS-CoV-2 infection or an uninfected control (not recorded which). Sequences were obtained from whole blood. The DNA is as follows: TGTGCCAGCAGTGAAAGCGGGACCGCAACCTACGAGCAGTACTTC. Its amino acids are CASSESGTATYEQYF.